The 10 T cell receptor beta chains reported below all come from one sample, sequenced in a study of T-cell memory formation after mild COVID-19. TCRdb recomputed calls from the 5' RACE reads with MiXCR, one row per CDR3 protein. The profile shows hundreds of thousands of distinct CDR3 sequences, roughly 15% of them singletons. The source material was PBMCs or a T cell subset sorted from them (not recorded which). The source of these receptors is a man younger than 35 who had mild COVID-19 (a few samples of this study predate the infection). Cell type and time point are not known.

This clonotype was detected many times. The V and J genes are TRBV2 and TRBJ1-6; 8 nucleotides line up with TRBD1. The germline V gene encodes CDR1 SNHLY and CDR2 FYNNEI. Unmatched junction bases numbered 5, after V lost 7 bases and J lost 9 bases. The CDR3 has 13 amino acids. The chain's CDR3 is CASKGTGGSPLHF. In DNA form, the CDR3 reads TGTGCCAGCAAAGGGACAGGAGGTTCACCCCTCCACTTT.

The chain has TRBV29-1 and TRBJ2-3; tentative D call: TRBD2 (6 bases). The CDR3 is 14 amino acids. Per the germline V gene, CDR1 is SQVTM and CDR2 is ANQGSEA. Trimming removed 3 bases from V and 8 bases from J, with 18 bases in between. The CDR3 protein is CSVDGGALSSTQYF. For the CDR3, the DNA is TGCAGCGTTGATGGCGGGGCGCTCTCCAGTACGCAGTATTTT.

This clonotype has just a few counts. This chain joins TRBV11-3 and TRBJ2-2; no definite D call. CDR3 length: 16 amino acids. CDR1 is SGHNT and CDR2 is YENEEA in the germline V gene. V was trimmed by 3 bases and J by 0 bases, leaving 11 bases between them. CDR3 residues: CASSLLMASNTGELFF. CDR3 in DNA: TGTGCCAGCAGCTTGCTGATGGCCTCGAACACCGGGGAGCTGTTTTTT.

V and J are TRBV7-3 and TRBJ2-2, with TRBD1 as a possible D gene (7 bases). CDR1 is SGHTA, CDR2 FQGTGA, per germline. There are 15 residues in the CDR3. V was trimmed by 1 base and J by 7 bases, leaving 13 bases between them. The CDR3 here is CASSLNQGGHGELFF. For the CDR3, the DNA is TGTGCCAGCAGCTTAAACCAGGGGGGCCACGGGGAGCTGTTTTTT.

The chain couples TRBV5-1 to TRBJ2-3; D is possibly TRBD1 or TRBD2 (5 bases each). Deletions cut 6 bases from V and 6 bases from J, with 17 bases between. CDR3 size: 14 residues. Germline values: CDR1 SGHRS, CDR2 YFSETQ. CDR3: CASTLTLGDDTQYF. The DNA of the CDR3 is TGCGCCAGCACCCTCACCCTAGGGGACGATACGCAGTATTTT.

This clonotype was seen only a few times. The chain recombines TRBV5-6 with TRBJ2-1; D is uncertain. The CDR3 sequence is 11 residues long. V was shortened by 7 bases and J by 9 bases, with 11 bases between the two germline ends. Germline lookup yields CDR1 SGHDT and CDR2 YYEEEE. CDR3 in DNA: TGTGCCAGCTTAAGGTTTGGTGAGCAGTTCTTC. This translates into CASLRFGEQFF.

The chain has TRBV7-2 and TRBJ2-5, with 8 bases aligning to TRBD2. J gave up 9 bases and V 5 bases, and 17 bases lay outside the gene matches. This CDR3 has 16 amino acids. Germline-derived CDR1 and CDR2 are SGHTA and FQGNSA. CDR3 loop: CASSTRGGRLGGSQYF. For the CDR3, the DNA is TGTGCCAGCAGCACCCGGGGGGGACGCCTCGGAGGGTCCCAGTACTTC. Based on the CDR3 plus reference TRBV7-2 and TRBJ2-5, the full variable domain is GAGVSQSPSNKVTEKGKDVELRCDPISGHTALYWYRQSLGQGLEFLIYFQGNSAPDKSGLPSDRFSAERTGGSVSTLTIQRTQQEDSAVYLCASSTRGGRLGGSQYFGPGTRLLVL.

Only a few counts were recorded for this clonotype. V and J are TRBV4-3 and TRBJ2-7, with 8 bases matching TRBD2. The CDR3 is 17 residues long. J was trimmed by 5 bases and V by 0 bases; bases with no gene match: 12. Germline assignment: CDR1 LGHNA and CDR2 YSLEER. CDR3 protein: CASSQDGVAGWGDEQYF. The CDR3 DNA reads as TGCGCCAGCAGCCAAGATGGTGTAGCGGGGTGGGGAGACGAGCAGTACTTC.

This clonotype has more than one count but fewer than ten. The chain recombines TRBV12-3 or TRBV12-4 with TRBJ2-3; 10 bases are a match to TRBD2. The CDR3 covers 16 residues. J gave up 1 base and V 5 bases, and 6 bases lay outside the gene matches. The CDR3 reads CASSPRGTSGTDTQYF. CDR3 DNA: TGTGCCAGCAGTCCCAGGGGGACTAGCGGCACAGATACGCAGTATTTT.

V and J are TRBV7-2 and TRBJ2-5; tentatively, D is TRBD1 (5 bases). This CDR3 is built from 15 residues. CDR1 and CDR2 (germline): SGHTA, FQGNSA. Between the trimmed V and J ends, which lost 5 bases and 2 bases, there was a span of 15 bases. The CDR3 sequence is CASSPRLGLQETQYF. CDR3 nucleotide sequence: TGTGCCAGCAGCCCCCGATTGGGGCTACAAGAGACCCAGTACTTC.